This T cell receptor (beta chain) was obtained from a study of beta chain features in type 1 diabetes. Study-level information: The patient and healthy donor groups were comparable for age, gender and cell yields. All samples together contributed some 100,000,000 sorted cells for examination. General observations from the study: In all four CD4+ subsets, TCRB CDR3 length was significantly, moderately reduced in type 1 diabetes. Type 1 diabetes patients had fewer VDJ junction insertions and more deletions.

Of the isolated RNA, all was reverse transcribed, and so the sequenced material was expressed TCRB transcripts. This table comes from immunoSEQ multiplex PCR, and its TCRdb copy is limited to in-frame clones, with some not included. The sample includes some 660,000 clones, over 12% seen only once; the top ten take 0.03% to 0.045%. V was pared by 0 bases and J by 4 bases, with 5 bases of the junction left unmatched. From germline, CDR1 is MGHRA and CDR2 YSYEKL. The CDR3 contains 17 residues. As concerns this clone: Its target is not known.

The sample taken for sequencing was naive CD4+ T cells from blood. The clonotype was recovered from a man aged 18-30 years with type 1 diabetes. The chain carries TRBV4-1 and TRBJ2-3, with 12 bases fitting TRBD2. This CDR3 is CASSQDALAGGPDTQYF. CDR3 nucleotides: TGCGCCAGCAGCCAAGATGCCCTAGCGGGAGGGCCAGATACGCAGTATTTT.